The 20 T cell receptor beta chains given below trace back to one sample, sequenced in a study of beta chain features in type 1 diabetes. Expressed TCRB transcripts were sequenced, since all the RNA that had been isolated was reverse transcribed. The table came from immunoSEQ multiplex PCR; TCRdb's copy has only in-frame clones and leaves some out. The sample gives hundreds of thousands of clones, roughly 15% of which show up once; 0.023% is in the top ten. Sequenced material: naive CD4+ T cells from blood. The receptors were gathered from a woman under 30 in good health.

The V call is TRBV4-2, the J call TRBJ2-5; 9 bases line up with TRBD1. V shed 0 bases, J shed 11 bases, and the junction held 16 bases outside the gene matches. CDR3 length equals 17 residues. CDR1 and CDR2 (germline): LGHNA, YNFKEQ. The CDR3 DNA sequence: TGTGCCAGCAGCCAAGAAATAAACAGGGGGCGGCCTTTGGAGCAGTACTTC. As protein: CASSQEINRGRPLEQYF.

V usage is TRBV7-3 and J usage is TRBJ2-7; D remains unclear. The V and J ends lost 2 bases and 2 bases respectively, with 10 bases between them. The CDR3 runs to 14 residues. Germline V gives CDR1 SGHTA, CDR2 FQGTGA. CDR3 bases: TGTGCCAGCAGCTTAGCAAACACCGCCTACGAGCAGTACTTC. As protein: CASSLANTAYEQYF.

This clone was seen only a few times. This rearrangement joins TRBV5-6 to TRBJ2-5; D uncertain. Germline CDR1 is SGHDT and CDR2 is YYEEEE. Trimming shortened V by 4 bases and J by 1 base, and 8 bases separated the two germline ends. The CDR3 is made up of 13 amino acids. CDR3 region: CASSPSPQETQYF. The CDR3 DNA reads TGTGCCAGCAGCCCGTCGCCCCAAGAGACCCAGTACTTC.

The chain uses TRBV2 and TRBJ2-1; no clear D gene. Trimming pared 7 bases from V and 6 bases from J, leaving 16 bases between. Germline CDR1 SNHLY, CDR2 FYNNEI. The CDR3 sequence is 14 residues long. The CDR3 DNA reads as TGTGCCAGCATGCCGAGGTGGGCCTCCAATGAGCAGTTCTTC. Residues: CASMPRWASNEQFF. Using reference TRBV2 and TRBJ2-1 for the parts outside the CDR3, the full variable domain is EPEVTQTPSHQVTQMGQEVILRCVPISNHLYFYWYRQILGQKVEFLVSFYNNEISEKSEIFDDQFSVERPDGSNFTLKIRSTKLEDSAMYFCASMPRWASNEQFFGPGTRLTVL.

Only a few counts were recorded for this clone. V gene TRBV6-5 combines with J gene TRBJ1-2; weak D call: TRBD1 (5 bases). Trimming took off 11 bases at V and 8 bases at J, with 15 bases between the two ends. CDR1 and CDR2 from the germline V gene are MNHEY and SVGAGI. There are 11 residues in the CDR3. CDR3 bases: TGTGCCGCCACGGGGGGTCGAGGCTACACCTTC. Amino acid sequence: CAATGGRGYTF.

V and J are TRBV19 and TRBJ1-1; maybe TRBD1 (5 bases). The CDR3 has 16 residues. V was cut by 4 bases and J by 1 base, with 16 bases left in between. The V gene's germline CDR1 is LNHDA and CDR2 SQIVND (reference sequence). CDR3 protein: CASSNPGFLKNTEAFF. The CDR3 coding sequence is TGTGCCAGTAGTAATCCAGGGTTCCTAAAGAACACTGAAGCTTTCTTT.

This clone has a handful of counts. The CDR3 here is CASSGSGTVRSGNTIYF. Written as DNA, the CDR3 is TGTGCCAGCAGCGGATCCGGGACGGTGCGCTCTGGAAACACCATATATTTT. The chain couples TRBV9 to TRBJ1-3; tentative D call: TRBD1 (5 bases). Trimming cost V 3 bases and J 0 bases, with 16 bases left between them. Germline V gene sequence: CDR1 SGDLS, CDR2 YYNGEE. CDR3 length: 17 amino acids.

This clone has just a few counts. The chain recombines TRBV7-3 with TRBJ2-1; maybe TRBD2 (5 bases). The CDR3 length is 15 residues. V shed 2 bases and J shed 6 bases, with 14 bases lying between them. Germline CDR1 is SGHTA and CDR2 is FQGTGA. The DNA of the CDR3 is TGTGCCAGCAGCTTATACCCCACCACTAGCAATGAGCAGTTCTTC. This encodes CASSLYPTTSNEQFF.

V and J are TRBV15 and TRBJ2-3; no clear D. With 6 bases removed from V and 1 base from J, the gap between germline ends came to 11 bases. The CDR3 runs to 14 residues. Germline V gives CDR1 LNHNV, CDR2 YYDKDF (reference sequence). The CDR3 region is CATSTMWGTDTQYF. In nucleotides, the CDR3 is TGTGCCACCAGTACGATGTGGGGCACAGATACGCAGTATTTT.

As concerns this clone: Given a much more abundant clone one base away, this may be a read error. The same CDR3 is also encoded by other DNA sequences in this sample. The chain carries TRBV7-8 and TRBJ2-1; D is unresolved. Germline V gene lookup returns CDR1 SGHVS and CDR2 FQNEAQ. The CDR3 loop spans 11 amino acids. The V end was cut by 3 bases, the J end by 4 bases, with 1 base between. DNA of the CDR3: TGTGCCAGCAGCTTTTACAATGAGCAGTTCTTC. It encodes CASSFYNEQFF.

Only a few counts were recorded for this clone. The same CDR3 is also encoded by other DNA sequences in this sample. The V gene is TRBV7-2, the J gene TRBJ1-5; 9 bases are a match to TRBD1. This CDR3 spans 15 amino acids. Germline V gives CDR1 SGHTA, CDR2 FQGNSA. V was clipped by 1 base and J by 4 bases; unmatched bases: 2. CDR3 protein: CASSLGGTGNQPQHF. CDR3 DNA sequence: TGTGCCAGCAGCTTAGGCGGGACAGGGAATCAGCCCCAGCATTTT.

This clone has more than one count but fewer than ten. The chain links TRBV2 to TRBJ1-3, with 7 bases matching TRBD1. Germline CDR1 reads SNHLY; CDR2 reads FYNNEI. Trimming removed 6 bases from V and 1 base from J; junction bases left unmatched: 9. This CDR3 has 16 residues. Here the CDR3 DNA reads TGTGCCAGCAGGGACGACAGGGCGCGATCTGGAAACACCATATATTTT. Its protein product is CASRDDRARSGNTIYF. The full variable domain, completed using reference TRBV2 and TRBJ1-3, is EPEVTQTPSHQVTQMGQEVILRCVPISNHLYFYWYRQILGQKVEFLVSFYNNEISEKSEIFDDQFSVERPDGSNFTLKIRSTKLEDSAMYFCASRDDRARSGNTIYFGEGSWLTVV.

In its sample, this clone was seen a few times. The junction does not match germline at one end; this may be a read error. The chain carries TRBV6-5 and TRBJ2-7; 7 bases map to TRBD1. The germline V gene has CDR1 MNHEY and CDR2 SVGAGI. This CDR3 spans 14 amino acids. CDR3 in DNA: TGTGCCATCAGTGAGGACAGGCGTTATTACGAGCAGTACTTC. Amino acids: CAISEDRRYYEQYF.

The chain joins TRBV9 to TRBJ2-3; 8 positions match TRBD2. The CDR3 has 16 amino acids. The V gene's germline CDR1 is SGDLS and CDR2 YYNGEE. After removal of 3 bases from V and 2 bases from J, the junction contained 8 bases not matched to a gene. In nucleotides, the CDR3 is TGTGCCAGCAGCGCCCGGACTAGCTTGGTCACAGATACGCAGTATTTT. As protein: CASSARTSLVTDTQYF.

This clone was detected a few times. V gene TRBV14 combines with J gene TRBJ2-1; possibly TRBD2 for D (5 bases). Looked up from germline, CDR1 is SGHDN and CDR2 is FVKESK. V was cut by 1 base and J by 3 bases, with 13 bases left in between. CDR3 size: 16 residues. CDR3 loop: CASSQVWSTIYNEQFF. The CDR3 DNA is TGTGCCAGCAGCCAAGTTTGGTCGACTATCTACAATGAGCAGTTCTTC.

In the case of this clone: The sample has other DNA sequences that encode this CDR3 too. V gene TRBV6-6 combines with J gene TRBJ2-1; TRBD1 matches at 7 bases. The J segment lost 0 bases and the V segment lost 5 bases, leaving 4 bases of the junction unmatched. This CDR3 has 15 residues. The V gene's germline CDR1 is MNHNY and CDR2 SVGAGI (reference sequence). The CDR3 sequence: CASSLRDSSYNEQFF. CDR3 DNA sequence: TGTGCCAGCAGTCTCCGGGACAGCTCCTACAATGAGCAGTTCTTC.

The sample holds a few counts of this clone. One end of the junction fails to match germline, which may point to a read error. The chain employs TRBV10-3 and TRBJ2-7; D might be TRBD1 or TRBD2, each matching 5 bases. Germline V lookup: CDR1 ENHRY, CDR2 SYGVKD. CDR3 length equals 14 residues. CDR3 protein: CASSYIGQGGSKYF. CDR3 in DNA: TGTGCCAGCAGTTACATTGGGCAGGGTGGGAGCAAGTACTTC.

Many counts were recorded for this clone. The rearrangement links TRBV19 to TRBJ2-1; 12 bases align to TRBD1. Germline V gene data show CDR1 as LNHDA and CDR2 as SQIVND (reference sequence). J gave up 8 bases and V 3 bases, and 8 bases lay outside the gene matches. This CDR3 has 16 amino acids. CDR3 sequence: CASSMWGQGARYEQFF. CDR3 nucleotides: TGTGCCAGTAGTATGTGGGGACAGGGGGCAAGATATGAGCAGTTCTTC. The variable domain in full, with the rest retrieved from reference TRBV19 and TRBJ2-1, is DGGITQSPKYLFRKEGQNVTLSCEQNLNHDAMYWYRQDPGQGLRLIYYSQIVNDFQKGDIAEGYSVSREKKESFPLTVTSAQKNPTAFYLCASSMWGQGARYEQFFGPGTRLTVL.

There are a few counts of this clone. The chain is built from TRBV10-3 and TRBJ2-1; TRBD2 agrees at 7 bases. The length of the CDR3 is 14 residues. Per germline, CDR1 ENHRY and CDR2 SYGVKD. V shed 2 bases and J 7 bases; nucleotides not matched to a gene: 5. CDR3 sequence: CAISEIGGNNEQFF. As DNA, the CDR3 is TGTGCCATCAGTGAGATCGGGGGGAATAATGAGCAGTTCTTC.

This chain links TRBV7-9 with TRBJ2-7, with D perhaps matching TRBD1 (6 bases). The V and J ends lost 2 bases and 0 bases respectively, with 8 bases between them. CDR3 length equals 14 residues. CDR1 SEHNR and CDR2 FQNEAQ come from the germline V gene (reference sequence). The CDR3 DNA is TGTGCCAGCAGCTTACAGGGGATCTCCTACGAGCAGTACTTC. Amino acids: CASSLQGISYEQYF.